This TCR beta chain was observed in a study of blood T cell repertoires in COVID-19. Study at large: PBMCs, B-cell-depleted T cells, or T cells were the source of the cDNA or gDNA that made up the material.

Original data processing: The assay estimated nucleated cells by amplifying reference gene primers. The repertoire was sequenced with immunoSEQ multiplex PCR; TCRdb's copy has only in-frame clones and lacks some. That table gives V, J and clone size, and the DNA gave D and trimming. The profile shows approximately 400,000 clones, around 83% of them singletons. This CDR3 region has 15 residues. Trimming removed 3 bases from V and 2 bases from J; junction bases left unmatched: 3. Looked up from germline, CDR1 is LGHNA and CDR2 is YSLEER. The sequencing input was PBMCs or T cells enriched from blood (not recorded which). This receptor was taken from a woman in her forties or fifties who had recovered from COVID-19. The V gene is TRBV4-3, the J gene TRBJ1-5, with 8 bases fitting TRBD1. CDR3 nucleotide sequence: TGCGCCAGCAGCCAGGGGACAGGCCGCAATCAGCCCCAGCATTTT. Protein: CASSQGTGRNQPQHF.